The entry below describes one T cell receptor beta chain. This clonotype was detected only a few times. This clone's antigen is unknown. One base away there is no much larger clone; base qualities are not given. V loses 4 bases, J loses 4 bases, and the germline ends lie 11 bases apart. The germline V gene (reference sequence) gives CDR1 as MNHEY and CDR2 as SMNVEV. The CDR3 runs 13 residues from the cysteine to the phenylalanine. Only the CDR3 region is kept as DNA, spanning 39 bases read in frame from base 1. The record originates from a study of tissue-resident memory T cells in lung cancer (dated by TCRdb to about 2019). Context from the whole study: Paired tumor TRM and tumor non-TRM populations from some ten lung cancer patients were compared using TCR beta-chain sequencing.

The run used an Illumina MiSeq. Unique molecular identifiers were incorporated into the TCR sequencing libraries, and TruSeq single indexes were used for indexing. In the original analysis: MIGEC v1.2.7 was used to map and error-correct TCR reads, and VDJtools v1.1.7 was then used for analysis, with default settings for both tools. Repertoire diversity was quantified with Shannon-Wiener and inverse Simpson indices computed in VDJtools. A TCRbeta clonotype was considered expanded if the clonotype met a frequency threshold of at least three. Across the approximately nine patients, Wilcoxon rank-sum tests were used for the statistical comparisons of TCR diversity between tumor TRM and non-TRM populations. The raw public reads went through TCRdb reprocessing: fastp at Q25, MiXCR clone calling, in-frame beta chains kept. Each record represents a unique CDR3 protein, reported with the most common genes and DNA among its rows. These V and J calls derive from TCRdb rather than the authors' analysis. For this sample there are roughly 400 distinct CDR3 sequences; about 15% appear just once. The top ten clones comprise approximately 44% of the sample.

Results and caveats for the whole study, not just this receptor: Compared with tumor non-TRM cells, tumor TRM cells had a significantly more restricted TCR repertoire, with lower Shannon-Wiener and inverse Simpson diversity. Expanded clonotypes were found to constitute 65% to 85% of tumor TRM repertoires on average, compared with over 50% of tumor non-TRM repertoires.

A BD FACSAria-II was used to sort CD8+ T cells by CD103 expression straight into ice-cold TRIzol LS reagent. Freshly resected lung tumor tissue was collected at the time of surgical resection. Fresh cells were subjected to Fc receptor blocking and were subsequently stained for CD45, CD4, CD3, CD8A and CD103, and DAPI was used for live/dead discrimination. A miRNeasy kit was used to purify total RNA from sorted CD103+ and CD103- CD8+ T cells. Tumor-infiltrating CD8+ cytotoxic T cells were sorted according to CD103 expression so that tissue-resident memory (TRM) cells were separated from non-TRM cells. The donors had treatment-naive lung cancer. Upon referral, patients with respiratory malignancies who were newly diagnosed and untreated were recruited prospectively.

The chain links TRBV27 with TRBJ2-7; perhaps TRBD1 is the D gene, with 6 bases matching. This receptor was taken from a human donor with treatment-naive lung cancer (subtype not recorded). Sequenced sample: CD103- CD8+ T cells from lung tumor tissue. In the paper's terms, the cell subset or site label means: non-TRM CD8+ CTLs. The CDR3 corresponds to CASSSGDGYEQYF. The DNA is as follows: TGTGCCAGCAGTTCAGGGGATGGGTACGAGCAGTACTTC.